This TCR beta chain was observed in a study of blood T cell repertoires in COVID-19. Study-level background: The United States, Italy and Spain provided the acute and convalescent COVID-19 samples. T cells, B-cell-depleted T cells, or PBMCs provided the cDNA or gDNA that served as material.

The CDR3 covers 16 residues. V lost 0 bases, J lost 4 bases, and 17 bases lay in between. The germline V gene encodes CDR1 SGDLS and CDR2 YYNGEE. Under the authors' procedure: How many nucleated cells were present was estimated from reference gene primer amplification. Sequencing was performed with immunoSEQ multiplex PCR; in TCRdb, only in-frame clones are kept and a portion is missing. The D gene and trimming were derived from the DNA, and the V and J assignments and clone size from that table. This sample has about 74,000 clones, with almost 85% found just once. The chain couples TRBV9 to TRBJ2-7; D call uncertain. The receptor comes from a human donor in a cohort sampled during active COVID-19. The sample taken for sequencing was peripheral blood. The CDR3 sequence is CASSVDGGADEYEQYF. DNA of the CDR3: TGTGCCAGCAGCGTAGACGGCGGCGCTGACGAATACGAGCAGTACTTC.